This paragraph reports one T cell receptor beta chain. This entry is derived from a study of shared clonotypes between healthy human individuals. The CDR3 has 14 amino acids. Trimming took 4 bases from V and 7 from J, leaving 18 bases between them. CDR1 and CDR2 (germline): SGHDT, YYEEEE. Sequencing used immunoSEQ multiplex PCR; TCRdb keeps in-frame clones, though not all of them. This sample has some 2.4 million clones, with 93% found just once. The rearrangement links TRBV5-6 to TRBJ2-7, with D possibly being TRBD1 (6 bases). What was sequenced was naive CD4+ T cells from PBMCs. Stated subset: CD45RA+ positively selected. The receptor was isolated from a man aged 18 to 30 in good health. Some clones in this sample may be carry-over from other donors' samples. The DNA for the CDR3 is TGTGCCAGCAGCGCCGACACAGGGTCTGGGGAGCAGTACTTC. Encoded protein: CASSADTGSGEQYF. Variable domain in full (rest from reference TRBV5-6 and TRBJ2-7): DAGVTQSPTHLIKTRGQQVTLRCSPKSGHDTVSWYQQALGQGPQFIFQYYEEEERQRGNFPDRFSGHQFPNYSSELNVNALLLGDSALYLCASSADTGSGEQYFGPGTRLTVT.